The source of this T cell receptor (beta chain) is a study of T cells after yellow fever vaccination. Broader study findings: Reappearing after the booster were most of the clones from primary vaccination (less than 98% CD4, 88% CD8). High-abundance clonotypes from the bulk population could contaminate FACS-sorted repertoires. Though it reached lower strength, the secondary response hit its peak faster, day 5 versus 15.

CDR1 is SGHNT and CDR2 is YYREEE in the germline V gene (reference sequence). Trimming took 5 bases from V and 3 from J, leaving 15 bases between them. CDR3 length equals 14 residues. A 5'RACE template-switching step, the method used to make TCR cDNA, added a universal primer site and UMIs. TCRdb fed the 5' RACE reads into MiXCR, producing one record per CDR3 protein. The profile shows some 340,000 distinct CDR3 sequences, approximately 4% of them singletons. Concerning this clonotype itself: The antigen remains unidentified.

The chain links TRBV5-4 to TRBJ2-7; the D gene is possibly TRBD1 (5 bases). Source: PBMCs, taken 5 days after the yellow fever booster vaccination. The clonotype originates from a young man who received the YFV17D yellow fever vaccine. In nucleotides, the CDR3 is TGTGCCAGCAGGAAACAGGTTGAGTTCTACGAGCAGTACTTC. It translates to CASRKQVEFYEQYF.